This T cell receptor beta chain appears in the sequencing data of a study of T cells in women clearing cervical HPV infection. immunoSEQ multiplex PCR used an average of roughly 1,100 ng genomic DNA. TCRdb's table, derived via immunoSEQ multiplex PCR, lists solely in-frame clones and lacks some. Across about 26,000 clones, the top ten clones capture around 3.5% of the sample. Germline CDR1 and CDR2: MRHNA and SNTAGT. This CDR3 region has 14 residues. The V gene lost 7 bases and the J gene lost 4 bases, with 16 bases spanning the gap. For this clone: Coverage ceases 3 residues before the CDR3 finishes, and the germline J gene fills in the end.

Material for sequencing was blood buffy coat. The chain recombines TRBV6-4 with TRBJ1-2; maybe TRBD1 (6 bases). The clonotype originates from a woman aged 18 to 75 with a cervical HPV16 infection that either progressed to CIN3+ or cleared (not recorded which). The sequenced CDR3 bases are TGTGCCAGCACTGAAGGACAGTCTCCCTATGGC. Translating it yields CASTEGQSPYG. The entire CDR3 is CASTEGQSPYGYTF.